This T cell receptor beta chain is from a study of T-cell memory formation after mild COVID-19. On the study more broadly: Largely, the TCR clusters proved donor specific. Study conclusions and caveats: Cross-reactive memory seemingly joined, as some responding clones were found in pre-infection memory. CD8+ contracting clones occupied EMRA, while CD4+ ones occupied mainly CM and EM. Clones shrinking between day 15 and 85 showed a balanced CD4/CD8 split, and those that grew later tilted toward CD4+.

A word on this clonotype: Its specificity is unknown.

This CDR3 is built from 14 residues. Germline lookup yields CDR1 MNHEY and CDR2 SVGAGI. The germline V and J ends were trimmed by 2 bases and 7 bases, with 14 bases remaining between them. Each CDR3 protein gets one entry after TCRdb re-called the 5' RACE reads with MiXCR. This table holds some 350,000 distinct CDR3 sequences, approximately 15% found once. Sequenced sample: PBMCs or a T cell subset sorted from them (not recorded which). This sequence was found in a man between 18 and 29 years old who had mild COVID-19 (a few samples of this study predate the infection). Cell type and time point are not known. The genes are TRBV6-5 and TRBJ1-2; possibly TRBD1 for D (5 bases). Here the CDR3 reads CASSYGSGLGGYTF. The CDR3 DNA reads as TGTGCCAGCAGTTACGGGTCAGGGCTGGGTGGCTACACCTTC.